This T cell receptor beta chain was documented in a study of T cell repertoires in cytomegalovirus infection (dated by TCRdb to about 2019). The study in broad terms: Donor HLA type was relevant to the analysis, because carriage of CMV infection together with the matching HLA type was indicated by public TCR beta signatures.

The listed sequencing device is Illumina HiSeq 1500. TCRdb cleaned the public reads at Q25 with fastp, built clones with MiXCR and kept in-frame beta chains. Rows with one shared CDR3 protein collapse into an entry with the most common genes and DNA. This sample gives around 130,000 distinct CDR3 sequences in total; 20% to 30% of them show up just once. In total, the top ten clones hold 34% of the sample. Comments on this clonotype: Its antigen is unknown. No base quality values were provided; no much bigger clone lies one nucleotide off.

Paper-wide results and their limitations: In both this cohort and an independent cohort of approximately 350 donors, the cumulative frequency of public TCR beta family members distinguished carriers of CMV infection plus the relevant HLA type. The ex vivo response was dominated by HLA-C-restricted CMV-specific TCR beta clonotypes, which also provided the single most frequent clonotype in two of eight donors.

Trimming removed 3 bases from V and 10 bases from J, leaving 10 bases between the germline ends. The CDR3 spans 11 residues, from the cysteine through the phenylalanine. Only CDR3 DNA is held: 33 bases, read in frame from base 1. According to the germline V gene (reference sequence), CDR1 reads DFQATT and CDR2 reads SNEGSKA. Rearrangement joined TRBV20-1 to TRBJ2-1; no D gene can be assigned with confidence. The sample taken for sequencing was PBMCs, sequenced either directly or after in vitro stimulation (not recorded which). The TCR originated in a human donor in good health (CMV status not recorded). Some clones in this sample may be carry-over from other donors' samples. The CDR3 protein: CSARLPREQFF. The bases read TGCAGTGCTAGGCTTCCTAGGGAGCAGTTCTTC.